This note documents a single T cell receptor (beta chain) sequence. Unmatched junction bases numbered 3, after V lost 6 bases and J lost 7 bases. Germline V gives CDR1 LNHNV, CDR2 YYDKDF (reference sequence). The CDR3 extends over 13 amino acids. The data derive from a study of blood T cell repertoires in COVID-19. Study in general: Both acute and convalescent COVID-19 samples were obtained from the United States, Italy and Spain. T cells, B-cell-depleted T cells, or PBMCs provided the cDNA or gDNA that served as material.

How the authors handled the data: Amplified reference gene primers provided the basis for estimating nucleated cell counts. Method: immunoSEQ multiplex PCR; TCRdb's copy keeps in-frame clones and lacks some. The D gene and trimming were derived from the DNA, and the V and J assignments and clone size from that table. The data contain about 210,000 clones, 80% to 90% of them singletons. The source is a woman between 45 and 65 years old with acute or convalescent COVID-19. The J gene is TRBJ1-6, the V gene TRBV15; TRBD1 matches at 7 bases. Specimen: peripheral blood. DNA of the CDR3: TGTGCCACCAGTATAGGGGGCAATTCACCCCTCCACTTT. Translated, it gives CATSIGGNSPLHF. Full variable domain (missing parts from reference TRBV15 and TRBJ1-6): DAMVIQNPRYQVTQFGKPVTLSCSQTLNHNVMYWYQQKSSQAPKLLFHYYDKDFNNEADTPDNFQSRRPNTSFCFLDIRSPGLGDTAMYLCATSIGGNSPLHFGNGTRLTVT.